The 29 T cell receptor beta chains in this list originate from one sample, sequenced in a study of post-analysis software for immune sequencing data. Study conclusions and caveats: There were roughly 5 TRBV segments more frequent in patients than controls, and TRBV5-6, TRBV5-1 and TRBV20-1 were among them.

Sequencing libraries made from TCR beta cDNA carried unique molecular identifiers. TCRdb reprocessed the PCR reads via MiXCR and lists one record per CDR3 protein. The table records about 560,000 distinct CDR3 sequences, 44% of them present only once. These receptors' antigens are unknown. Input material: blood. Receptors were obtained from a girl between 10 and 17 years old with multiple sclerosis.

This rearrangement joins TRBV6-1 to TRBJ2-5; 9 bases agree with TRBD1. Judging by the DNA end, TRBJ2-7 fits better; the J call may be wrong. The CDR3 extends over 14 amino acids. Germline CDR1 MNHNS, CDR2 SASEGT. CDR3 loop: CASSRQGDHYEQYF. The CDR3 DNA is TGTGCCAGCAGTAGACAGGGGGACCACTACGAGCAGTACTTC.

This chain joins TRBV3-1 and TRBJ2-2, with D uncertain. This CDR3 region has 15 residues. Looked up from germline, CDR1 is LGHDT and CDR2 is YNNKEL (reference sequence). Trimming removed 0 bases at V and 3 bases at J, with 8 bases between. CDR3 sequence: CASSQDRPDTGELFF. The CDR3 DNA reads TGTGCCAGCAGCCAAGATCGGCCCGACACCGGGGAGCTGTTTTTT.

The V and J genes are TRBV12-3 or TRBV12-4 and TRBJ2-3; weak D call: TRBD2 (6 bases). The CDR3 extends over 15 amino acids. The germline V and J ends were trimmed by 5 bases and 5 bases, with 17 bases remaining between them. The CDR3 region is CASSPTLAAVDTQYF. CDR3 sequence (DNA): TGTGCCAGCAGTCCGACCTTAGCGGCCGTAGATACGCAGTATTTT.

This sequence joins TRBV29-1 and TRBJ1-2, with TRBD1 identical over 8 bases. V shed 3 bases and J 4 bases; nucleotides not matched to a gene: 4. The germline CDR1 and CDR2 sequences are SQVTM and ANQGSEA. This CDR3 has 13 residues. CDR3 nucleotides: TGCAGCGTTGAGGCTGGGACAGGCTATGGCTACACCTTC. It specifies CSVEAGTGYGYTF.

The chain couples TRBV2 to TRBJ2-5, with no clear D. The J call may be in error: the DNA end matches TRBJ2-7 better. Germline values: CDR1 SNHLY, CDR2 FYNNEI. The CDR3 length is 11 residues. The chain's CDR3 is CASRVTYEQYF. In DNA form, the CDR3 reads TGTGCCAGTCGGGTCACCTACGAGCAGTACTTC.

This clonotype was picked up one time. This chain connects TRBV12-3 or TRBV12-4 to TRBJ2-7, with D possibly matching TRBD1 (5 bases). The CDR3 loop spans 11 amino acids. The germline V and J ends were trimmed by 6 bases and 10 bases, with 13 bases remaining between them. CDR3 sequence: CASSRTMGQYF. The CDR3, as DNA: TGTGCCAGCAGCAGGACAATGGGACAGTACTTC.

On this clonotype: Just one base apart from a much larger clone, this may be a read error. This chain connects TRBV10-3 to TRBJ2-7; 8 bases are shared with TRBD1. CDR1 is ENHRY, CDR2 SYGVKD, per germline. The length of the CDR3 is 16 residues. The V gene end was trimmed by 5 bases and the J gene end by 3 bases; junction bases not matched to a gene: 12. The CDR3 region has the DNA TGTGCCATCAGTAACCAAACCGGGACAGGAGACTACGAGCAGTACTTC. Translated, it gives CAISNQTGTGDYEQYF.

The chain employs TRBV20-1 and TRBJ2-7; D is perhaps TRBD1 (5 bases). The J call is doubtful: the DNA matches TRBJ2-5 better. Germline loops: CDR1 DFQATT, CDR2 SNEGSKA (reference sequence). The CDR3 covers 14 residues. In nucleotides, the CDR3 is TGCAGTGCTAGAGAGCACCAAGGGGCAGAGACCCAGTACTTC. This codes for CSAREHQGAETQYF.

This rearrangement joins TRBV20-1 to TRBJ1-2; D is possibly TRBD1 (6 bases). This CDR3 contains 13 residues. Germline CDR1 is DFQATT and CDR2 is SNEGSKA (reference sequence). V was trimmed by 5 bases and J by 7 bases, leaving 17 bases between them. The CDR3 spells CSAQGWGRGGYTF. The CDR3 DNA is TGCAGTGCTCAAGGCTGGGGGCGAGGTGGCTACACCTTC.

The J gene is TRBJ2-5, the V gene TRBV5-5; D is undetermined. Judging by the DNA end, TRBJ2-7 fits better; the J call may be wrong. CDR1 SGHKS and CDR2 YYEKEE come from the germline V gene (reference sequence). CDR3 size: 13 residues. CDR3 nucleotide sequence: TGTGCCAGCAGCTTTTTTGGCGGCGACGAGCAGTACTTC. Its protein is CASSFFGGDEQYF.

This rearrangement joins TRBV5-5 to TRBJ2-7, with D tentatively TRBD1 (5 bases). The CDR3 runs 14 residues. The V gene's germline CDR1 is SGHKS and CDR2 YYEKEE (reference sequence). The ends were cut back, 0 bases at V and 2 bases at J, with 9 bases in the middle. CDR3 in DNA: TGTGCCAGCAGCTTGGGACAGCGAGCCTACGAGCAGTACTTC. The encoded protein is CASSLGQRAYEQYF.

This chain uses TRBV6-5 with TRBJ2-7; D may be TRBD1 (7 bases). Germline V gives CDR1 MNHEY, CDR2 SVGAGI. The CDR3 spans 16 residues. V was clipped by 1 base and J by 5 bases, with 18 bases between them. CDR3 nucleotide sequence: TGTGCCAGCAGTTACTACGAATCAGGGGGGAAAAACGAGCAGTACTTC. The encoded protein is CASSYYESGGKNEQYF.

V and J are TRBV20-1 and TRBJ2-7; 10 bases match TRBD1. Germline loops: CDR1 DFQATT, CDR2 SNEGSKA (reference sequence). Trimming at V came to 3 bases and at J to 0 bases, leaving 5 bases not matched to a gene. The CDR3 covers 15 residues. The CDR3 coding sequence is TGCAGTGCTAGCCCCGGGACAGGGGACTCCTACGAGCAGTACTTC. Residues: CSASPGTGDSYEQYF.

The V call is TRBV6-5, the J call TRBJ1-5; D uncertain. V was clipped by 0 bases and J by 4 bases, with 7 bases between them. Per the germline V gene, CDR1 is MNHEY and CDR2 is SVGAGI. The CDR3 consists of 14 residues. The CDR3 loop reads CASSYSSGNQPQHF. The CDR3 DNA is TGTGCCAGCAGTTACTCCTCGGGGAATCAGCCCCAGCATTTT.

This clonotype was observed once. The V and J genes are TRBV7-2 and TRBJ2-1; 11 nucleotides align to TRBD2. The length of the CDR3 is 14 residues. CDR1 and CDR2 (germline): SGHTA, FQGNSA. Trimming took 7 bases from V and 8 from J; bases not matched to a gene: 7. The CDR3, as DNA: TGTGCCAGCACCATAGGACTAGCGGGCTATGAGCAGTTCTTC. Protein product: CASTIGLAGYEQFF.

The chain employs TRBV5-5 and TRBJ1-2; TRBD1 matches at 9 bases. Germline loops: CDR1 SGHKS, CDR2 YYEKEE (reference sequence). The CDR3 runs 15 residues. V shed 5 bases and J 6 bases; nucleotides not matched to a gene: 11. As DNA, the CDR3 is TGTGCCAGCAGACGCGATCCCGGGACAGGGAATGGCTACACCTTC. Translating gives CASRRDPGTGNGYTF.

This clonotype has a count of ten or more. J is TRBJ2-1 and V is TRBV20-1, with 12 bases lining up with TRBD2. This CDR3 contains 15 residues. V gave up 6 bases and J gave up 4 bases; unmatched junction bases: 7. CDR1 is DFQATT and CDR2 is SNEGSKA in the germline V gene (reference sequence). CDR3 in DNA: TGCAGTGCACTGACCGGGACTAGCGGGTACAATGAGCAGTTCTTC. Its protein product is CSALTGTSGYNEQFF.

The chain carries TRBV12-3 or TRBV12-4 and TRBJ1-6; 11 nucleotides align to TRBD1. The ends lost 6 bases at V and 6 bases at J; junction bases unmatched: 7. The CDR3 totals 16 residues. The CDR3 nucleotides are TGTGCCAGCAGGCGAGGACAGGGGGCTGGTAATTCACCCCTCCACTTT. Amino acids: CASRRGQGAGNSPLHF.

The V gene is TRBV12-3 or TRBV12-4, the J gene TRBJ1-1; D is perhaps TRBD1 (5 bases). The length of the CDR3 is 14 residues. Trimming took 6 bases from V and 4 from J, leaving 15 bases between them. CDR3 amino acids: CASRPPDSSTEAFF. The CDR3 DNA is TGTGCCAGCAGGCCCCCTGACAGTTCCACTGAAGCTTTCTTT.

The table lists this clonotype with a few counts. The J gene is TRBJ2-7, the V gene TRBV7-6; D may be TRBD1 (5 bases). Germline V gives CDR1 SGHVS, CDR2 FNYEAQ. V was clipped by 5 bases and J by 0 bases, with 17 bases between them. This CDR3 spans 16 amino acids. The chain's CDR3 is CASSALRGRSSYEQYF. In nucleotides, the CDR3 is TGTGCCAGCAGCGCACTAAGGGGAAGGAGCTCCTACGAGCAGTACTTC.

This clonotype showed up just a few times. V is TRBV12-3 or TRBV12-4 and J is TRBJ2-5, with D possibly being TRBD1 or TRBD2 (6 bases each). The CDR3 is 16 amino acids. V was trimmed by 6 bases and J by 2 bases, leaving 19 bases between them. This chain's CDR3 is CASRSGWGRSQETQYF. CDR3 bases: TGTGCCAGCAGGAGCGGGTGGGGGCGGTCTCAAGAGACCCAGTACTTC.

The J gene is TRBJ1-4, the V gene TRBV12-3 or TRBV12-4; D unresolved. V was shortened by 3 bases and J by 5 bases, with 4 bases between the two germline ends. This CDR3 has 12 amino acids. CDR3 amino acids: CASSFGNEKLFF. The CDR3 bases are TGTGCCAGCAGTTTTGGGAATGAAAAACTGTTTTTT.

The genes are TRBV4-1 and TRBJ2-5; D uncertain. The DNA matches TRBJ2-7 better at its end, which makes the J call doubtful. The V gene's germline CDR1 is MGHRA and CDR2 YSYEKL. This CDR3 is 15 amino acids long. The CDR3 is CASSQVLRSSHEQYF. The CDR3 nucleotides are TGCGCCAGCAGCCAAGTATTGCGTTCTTCCCACGAGCAGTACTTC.

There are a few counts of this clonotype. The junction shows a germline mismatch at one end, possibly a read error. CDR3 in DNA: TGCAGCGTTTTCGACGGACGGGACTATGGCTGCACCTTC. Translated: CSVFDGRDYGCTF. The chain is built from TRBV29-1 and TRBJ1-2, with D possibly matching TRBD1 (5 bases). The CDR3 extends over 13 amino acids. Germline V gene lookup returns CDR1 SQVTM and CDR2 ANQGSEA.

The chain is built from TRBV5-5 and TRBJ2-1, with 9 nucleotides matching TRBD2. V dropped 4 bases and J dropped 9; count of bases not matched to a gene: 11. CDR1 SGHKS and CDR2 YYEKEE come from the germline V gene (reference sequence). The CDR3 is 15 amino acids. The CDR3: CASSPRLAESPEQFF. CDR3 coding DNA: TGTGCCAGCAGCCCCAGACTAGCGGAGAGCCCTGAGCAGTTCTTC.

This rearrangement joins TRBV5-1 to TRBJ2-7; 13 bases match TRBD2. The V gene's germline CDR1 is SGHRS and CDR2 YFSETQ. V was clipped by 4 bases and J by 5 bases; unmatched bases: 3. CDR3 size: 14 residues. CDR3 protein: CASSAGLAGDEQYF. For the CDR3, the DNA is TGCGCCAGCAGCGCCGGACTAGCGGGAGACGAGCAGTACTTC.

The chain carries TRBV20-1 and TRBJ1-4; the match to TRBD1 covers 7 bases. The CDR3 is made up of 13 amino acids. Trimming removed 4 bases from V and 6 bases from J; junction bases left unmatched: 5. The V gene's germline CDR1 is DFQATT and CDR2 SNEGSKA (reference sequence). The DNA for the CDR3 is TGCAGTGCTATGGAAACAGGGGATGAAAAACTGTTTTTT. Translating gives CSAMETGDEKLFF.

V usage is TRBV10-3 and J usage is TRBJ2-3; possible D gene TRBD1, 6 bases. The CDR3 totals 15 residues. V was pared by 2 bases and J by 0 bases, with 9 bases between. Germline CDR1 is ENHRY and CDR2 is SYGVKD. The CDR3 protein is CAISEDRISTDTQYF. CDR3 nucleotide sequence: TGTGCCATCAGTGAGGACAGGATTAGCACAGATACGCAGTATTTT.

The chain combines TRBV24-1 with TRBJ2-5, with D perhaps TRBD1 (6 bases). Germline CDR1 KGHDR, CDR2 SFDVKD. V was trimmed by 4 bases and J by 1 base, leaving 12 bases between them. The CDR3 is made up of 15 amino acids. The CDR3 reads CATSDVGQFQETQYF. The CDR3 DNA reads TGTGCCACCAGTGACGTCGGACAGTTCCAAGAGACCCAGTACTTC.